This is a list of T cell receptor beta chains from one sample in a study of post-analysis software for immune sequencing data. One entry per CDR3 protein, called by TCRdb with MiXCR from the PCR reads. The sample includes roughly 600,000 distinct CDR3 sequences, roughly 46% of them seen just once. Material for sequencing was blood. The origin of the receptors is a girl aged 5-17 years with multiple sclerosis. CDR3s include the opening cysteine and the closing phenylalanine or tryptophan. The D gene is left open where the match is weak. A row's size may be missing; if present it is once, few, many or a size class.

TGTGCCAGCAGCCACCCCGGGACCGAAAAGTTCTTC,CASSHPGTEKFF,TRBV12-3/TRBV12-4,NA,NA,TRBJ2-1
TGCGCCAGCAGCCACCTTGAAATCCGGGATACGCAGTATTTT,CASSHLEIRDTQYF,TRBV4-1,once,NA,TRBJ2-3
TGTGCCTGGAGCCGGGACATTCCTAATCAGCCCCAGCATTTT,CAWSRDIPNQPQHF,TRBV30,few,NA,TRBJ1-5
TGCGCCAGCAGTGAGTCGGCTGGGGACTTCCAATACGAGCAGTACTTC,CASSESAGDFQYEQYF,TRBV10-1,NA,NA,TRBJ2-7
TGTGCCATCAGTGAAGGGCTAGCGAGCTCCTACAATGAGCAGTTCTTC,CAISEGLASSYNEQFF,TRBV10-3,NA,NA,TRBJ2-1
TGTGCCATCAGTGAGTCGGATAGCGGTCTCACAGATACGCAGTATTTT,CAISESDSGLTDTQYF,TRBV10-3,few,NA,TRBJ2-3
TGTGCCAGCAGCCTCGGGGTAGCCAAGGAGACCCAGTACTTC,CASSLGVAKETQYF,TRBV7-7,NA,NA,TRBJ2-5
TGTGCCAGCAGCCTACCGGGGGGGTTTGGCTACACCTTC,CASSLPGGFGYTF,TRBV12-3/TRBV12-4,many,NA,TRBJ1-2
TGTGCCAGCAGTCTCGAGGGGGGAACGTTCTTC,CASSLEGGTFF,TRBV12-3/TRBV12-4,NA,NA,TRBJ2-1
TGTGCCAGCTTAGGCGCCCAAGAGACCCAGTACTTC,CASLGAQETQYF,TRBV2,NA,NA,TRBJ2-5
TGTGCCAGCAGCCCCCGCGCTAGCGGGAGAGACAAAGATACGCAGTATTTT,CASSPRASGRDKDTQYF,TRBV7-9,NA,TRBD2,TRBJ2-3
TGTGCCAGCAGCTTAGAATATGAAGCTTTCTTT,CASSLEYEAFF,TRBV11-3,NA,NA,TRBJ1-1
TGCGCCAGCGAGGACAGGGGCAACACCGGGGAGCTGTTTTTT,CASEDRGNTGELFF,TRBV10-1,once,TRBD1,TRBJ2-2
TGTGCCAGCAGCTCCGGACAGGGGTTAGACCTCTATGGCTACACCTTC,CASSSGQGLDLYGYTF,TRBV7-8,NA,TRBD1,TRBJ1-2
TGTGCCATCAGGGTCAGTGGCAGCACCCATGACGAGCAGTACTTC,CAIRVSGSTHDEQYF,TRBV10-3,NA,NA,TRBJ2-7
TGCGCCAGCAGCCAAGACGGGCCCAGCCGGACTGGCTACCCCTACGAGCAGTACTTC,CASSQDGPSRTGYPYEQYF,TRBV4-1,NA,NA,TRBJ2-7
TGCAGTGCTAGACCGTGGGCTAGTGACGAGCAGTACTTC,CSARPWASDEQYF,TRBV20-1,NA,NA,TRBJ2-7
TGCGCCAGCAGCTTCGGGACAGACCGATCCTACGAGCAGTACTTC,CASSFGTDRSYEQYF,TRBV5-1,few,TRBD1,TRBJ2-7
TGTGCCAGCAGGCAAGGGGGCGGCGACTATGGCTACACCTTC,CASRQGGGDYGYTF,TRBV6-1,NA,TRBD1,TRBJ1-2
TGTGCCAGCAGTTACGAGCAGACCGACACAGATACGCAGTATTTT,CASSYEQTDTDTQYF,TRBV6-5,NA,NA,TRBJ2-3
TGTGCCAGCAGCTTAGGTTGGCGGCTCCCCACAGATACGCAGTATTTT,CASSLGWRLPTDTQYF,TRBV7-2,NA,NA,TRBJ2-3
TGCAGTGCTAGAGTTGGAGGGGGTGAAAAACTGTTTTTT,CSARVGGGEKLFF,TRBV20-1,NA,NA,TRBJ1-4
TGCAGCGTTGATCCCCGGGCAGACCTTTACGAGCAGTACTTC,CSVDPRADLYEQYF,TRBV29-1,few,NA,TRBJ2-7
TGTGCCAGCAGCCTAGACAGGGGGTCGAACACTGAAGCTTTCTTT,CASSLDRGSNTEAFF,TRBV12-3/TRBV12-4,few,TRBD1,TRBJ1-1
TGCGCCAGCAGCCAAGTGATAGAGCGGAGCAATCAGCCCCAGCATTTT,CASSQVIERSNQPQHF,TRBV4-1,NA,NA,TRBJ1-5
TGTGCCAGCAGCTTAAAAGGCGGGAGGGCCGACATTCAGTACTTC,CASSLKGGRADIQYF,TRBV7-2,NA,TRBD2,TRBJ2-4
TGTGCCAGCAGCCCAGTCCCGGGACGGGGGACTGAAAAACTGTTTTTT,CASSPVPGRGTEKLFF,TRBV7-9,once,NA,TRBJ1-4
TGTGCCACCAGTGATTTCTCGGATACGCAGTATTTT,CATSDFSDTQYF,TRBV24-1,NA,NA,TRBJ2-3
TGCAGTGCTAGAGGACTAGCGGGAGGTCCCTACAATGAGCAGTTCTTC,CSARGLAGGPYNEQFF,TRBV20-1,once,TRBD2,TRBJ2-1